These 17 T cell receptor beta chains came from one sample sequenced in a study of T cells after yellow fever vaccination. MiXCR, run by TCRdb on the 5' RACE reads, gives a single entry per CDR3 protein. The sample has about 160,000 distinct CDR3 sequences, roughly 9% seen once; the top ten hold roughly 33%. Sequencing used CD8+ T cells sorted from PBMCs, obtained 45 days after the yellow fever booster vaccination. The receptors were gathered from a man between 18 and 35 years old who received the YFV17D yellow fever vaccine.

The rearrangement joins TRBV5-1 to TRBJ2-1; D unresolved. The CDR3 is 14 residues long. In germline, CDR1 is SGHRS, CDR2 YFSETQ. V was shortened by 6 bases and J by 0 bases, with 10 bases between the two germline ends. The CDR3 coding sequence is TGCGCCAGCAACCCCCGAAGCTCCTACAATGAGCAGTTCTTC. This codes for CASNPRSSYNEQFF.

V gene TRBV6-5 combines with J gene TRBJ2-5; D might be TRBD1 or TRBD2, each matching 5 bases. There are 13 residues in the CDR3. Germline CDR1 MNHEY, CDR2 SVGAGI. Trimming removed 7 bases at V and 0 bases at J, with 9 bases between. The CDR3 is CASTRGYQETQYF. As DNA, the CDR3 is TGTGCCAGCACCCGGGGCTACCAAGAGACCCAGTACTTC.

This clonotype was recorded a few times. The V and J genes are TRBV6-2 or TRBV6-3 and TRBJ2-2; D perhaps matches TRBD2 (5 bases). The CDR3 has 14 amino acids. Germline CDR1 and CDR2: MNHEY and SVGEGT. V was cut by 6 bases and J by 3 bases, with 11 bases left in between. Here the CDR3 DNA reads TGTGCCAGCAGGCATGAGGGAGACACCGGGGAGCTGTTTTTT. Protein sequence: CASRHEGDTGELFF.

V and J are TRBV19 and TRBJ1-1; D is possibly TRBD1 (6 bases). Germline CDR1 reads LNHDA; CDR2 reads SQIVND (reference sequence). This CDR3 region has 13 residues. V lost 7 bases and J 2 bases, leaving 11 bases between the germline ends. The DNA for the CDR3 is TGTGCCAGTACCGAGACAGGCAACACTGAAGCTTTCTTT. Its translation is CASTETGNTEAFF. The full variable domain, in which reference TRBV19 and TRBJ1-1 provide the parts outside the CDR3, is DGGITQSPKYLFRKEGQNVTLSCEQNLNHDAMYWYRQDPGQGLRLIYYSQIVNDFQKGDIAEGYSVSREKKESFPLTVTSAQKNPTAFYLCASTETGNTEAFFGQGTRLTVV.

This clonotype was detected a few times. The rearrangement links TRBV4-2 to TRBJ2-7, with TRBD1 as a possible D gene (5 bases). CDR1 is LGHNA, CDR2 YNFKEQ, per germline. V was cut by 0 bases and J by 0 bases, with 12 bases left in between. CDR3 length: 16 residues. CDR3 nucleotides: TGTGCCAGCAGCCAAGATAGGAGCAGGGCCTCCTACGAGCAGTACTTC. It codes for CASSQDRSRASYEQYF.

The gene calls are TRBV12-3 or TRBV12-4 and TRBJ2-3; tentatively, D is TRBD2 (5 bases). The CDR3 length is 19 residues. V lost 3 bases, J lost 2 bases, and 24 bases lay in between. CDR3 coding DNA: TGTGCCAGCAGTTTCGGTCCAGGACGGGGATCTGCCCCCACAGATACGCAGTATTTT. This gives the protein CASSFGPGRGSAPTDTQYF.

Only a few counts were recorded for this clonotype. V usage is TRBV7-9 and J usage is TRBJ2-5; weak D call: TRBD1 (5 bases). Germline loops: CDR1 SEHNR, CDR2 FQNEAQ (reference sequence). This CDR3 has 13 residues. V was trimmed by 5 bases and J by 5 bases, leaving 12 bases between them. The DNA of the CDR3 is TGTGCCAGCAGCGCAGGGTTAAGGGAGACCCAGTACTTC. It encodes CASSAGLRETQYF.

The V and J genes are TRBV9 and TRBJ2-5; the D gene is possibly TRBD1 (6 bases). V shed 4 bases and J shed 0 bases, with 13 bases lying between them. Germline lookup yields CDR1 SGDLS and CDR2 YYNGEE. This CDR3 is 15 amino acids long. CDR3 residues: CASSITGYNQETQYF. CDR3 in DNA: TGTGCCAGCAGCATAACAGGGTACAACCAAGAGACCCAGTACTTC.

This clonotype was detected many times. The chain uses TRBV6-2 or TRBV6-3 and TRBJ2-7; possible D gene TRBD1, 6 bases. Germline CDR1 MNHEY, CDR2 SVGEGT. V was shortened by 5 bases and J by 1 base, with 18 bases between the two germline ends. The CDR3 sequence is 16 residues long. CDR3: CASSPRTEVRSYEQYF. The CDR3 coding sequence is TGTGCCAGCAGTCCAAGGACAGAAGTGAGATCCTACGAGCAGTACTTC.

This clonotype was counted only a few times. V and J are TRBV7-9 and TRBJ1-1, with a tentative D call TRBD1 (5 bases). With 4 bases removed from V and 4 bases from J, the gap between germline ends came to 16 bases. CDR3 length: 15 amino acids. Germline CDR1 is SEHNR and CDR2 is FQNEAQ (reference sequence). This chain's CDR3 is CASSSAGAGPTEAFF. In DNA form, the CDR3 reads TGTGCCAGCAGCTCCGCTGGGGCCGGGCCCACTGAAGCTTTCTTT.

The chain combines TRBV5-4 with TRBJ2-7; 11 positions match TRBD2. Germline assignment: CDR1 SGHNT and CDR2 YYREEE (reference sequence). The CDR3 loop spans 15 amino acids. The junction had 6 bases not matched to a gene; V was cut back by 4 bases and J by 3 bases. The CDR3 region is CASSHSGGAGYEQYF. The DNA of the CDR3 is TGTGCCAGCAGCCATAGCGGGGGGGCCGGCTACGAGCAGTACTTC.

This clonotype was observed at least ten times. This chain joins TRBV4-1 and TRBJ1-6, with TRBD1 matching over 7 bases. The J segment lost 5 bases and the V segment lost 4 bases, leaving 5 bases of the junction unmatched. The CDR3 loop spans 15 amino acids. From germline, CDR1 is MGHRA and CDR2 YSYEKL. CDR3 protein: CASSRGTANNSPLHF. The CDR3 bases are TGCGCCAGCAGCCGAGGGACAGCCAATAATTCACCCCTCCACTTT.

This clonotype was counted a few times. The chain carries TRBV27 and TRBJ2-1; D possibly matches TRBD1 or TRBD2 (7 bases each). V shed 3 bases and J shed 2 bases, with 14 bases lying between them. This CDR3 spans 16 amino acids. CDR1 is MNHEY, CDR2 SMNVEV, per germline (reference sequence). In DNA, the CDR3 is TGTGCCAGCAGTTTGGCAGGGGGGGCCCCCTACAATGAGCAGTTCTTC. Its translation is CASSLAGGAPYNEQFF.

The J gene is TRBJ2-2, the V gene TRBV24-1, with D possibly TRBD1 on 6 matching bases. Germline lookup yields CDR1 KGHDR and CDR2 SFDVKD. Trimming shortened V by 9 bases and J by 1 base, and 14 bases separated the two germline ends. CDR3 size: 15 residues. The CDR3 DNA reads TGTGCCACCCCCGGGGACAAGGAGAACACCGGGGAGCTGTTTTTT. Translation: CATPGDKENTGELFF.

This clonotype was observed a few times. The rearrangement joins TRBV6-2 or TRBV6-3 to TRBJ2-5; 9 nucleotides align to TRBD1. Germline lookup yields CDR1 MNHEY and CDR2 SVGEGT. J lost 0 bases, V lost 5 bases, and 10 bases had no gene match. CDR3 length: 17 residues. In DNA, the CDR3 is TGTGCCAGCAGTCCCCTTCGGGACAGGGCGTACCAAGAGACCCAGTACTTC. As protein: CASSPLRDRAYQETQYF.

This clonotype was counted at least ten times. The chain combines TRBV6-5 with TRBJ2-5; 7 bases are shared with TRBD1. Germline trimming cut 4 bases from V and 3 bases from J; bases unmatched to any gene: 5. CDR1 is MNHEY, CDR2 SVGAGI, per germline. This CDR3 is 14 amino acids long. Here the CDR3 DNA reads TGTGCCAGCAGTTTCGGACAGGAAGAAGAGACCCAGTACTTC. Its translation: CASSFGQEEETQYF.

This clonotype was seen more than once but under ten times. The chain combines TRBV6-5 with TRBJ2-5, with 9 bases lining up with TRBD2. V trimming: 5 bases; J trimming: 5 bases; junction bases outside the gene matches: 3. This CDR3 spans 13 amino acids. Germline V gene lookup returns CDR1 MNHEY and CDR2 SVGAGI. Here the CDR3 reads CASSRLAGETQYF. Written as DNA, the CDR3 is TGTGCCAGCAGTAGGCTAGCGGGGGAGACCCAGTACTTC.